This paragraph reports one TCR beta chain. This clonotype was seen many times. What this receptor recognizes is not known. Per-nucleotide qualities are absent, and no much larger clonotype sits a single base away. The sample is drawn from a study of read filtering for tumor transcriptome and immune sequencing (dated by TCRdb to between 2020 and 2021). With respect to the entire study: The cohort had approximately 16 male and more than 11 female patients with a mean age of about 70 years, ranging from roughly 45 to 90. By revised international staging, roughly 8 patients were R-ISS I, over 15 were R-ISS II and 6 or 7 were R-ISS III. After DNase treatment, whole-transcriptome libraries were prepared with the TruSeq RNA Access Library Prep Kit. TCR-region mapped reads per sample ranged from about 3.5 to 11 million with IR-seq versus only roughly 85 to 1,300 with RNA-seq. Using the same bone marrow samples, the study ran both targeted immune repertoire sequencing and bulk whole-transcriptome sequencing and then compared the TCR repertoires from each method. One of the main goals was to work out a read-filtering strategy for immune repertoire data, in particular whether clonotypes backed by only a single read should be removed.

Findings and caveats that apply to the study as a whole: The sorted CD138-negative fraction was composed of a mixed bone marrow immune population rather than of purified T cells. Single-read clonotypes made up approximately 79% of clonotypes but only approximately 4% of total reads in IR-seq, compared with approximately 70% of clonotypes and roughly 40% of reads in RNA-seq. Compared with RNA-seq, IR-seq captured clonotypes at much greater depth and more reliably, and a smaller IR-seq throughput was enough to identify most of the shared clonotypes. The correlation between IR-seq and RNA-seq shared clonotype proportions was increased by removal of single-read clonotypes.

Every patient had bone marrow sampled at the time of active disease. Ficoll-Hypaque density gradient centrifugation was used to isolate bone marrow mononuclear cells. CD138-negative cells were obtained by negative selection after labeling with CD138 magnetic microbeads on a MACS separator, removing myeloma plasma cells. The purity of the isolated cells was checked by flow cytometry with CD138 antibodies on an Attune NxT. TRIzol reagent was used to extract total RNA, which was then quantified with a NanoDrop spectrophotometer. For each patient, paired RNA-seq and IR-seq were run on the CD138-negative bone marrow sample from that patient. The germline V gene (reference sequence) specifies LGHDT as CDR1 and YNNKEL as CDR2. Clipping removes 0 bases from V and 4 bases from J, with 11 as the unmatched junction base count. There are 19 amino acids in the CDR3, from cysteine to phenylalanine inclusive. Just the 57-base CDR3 DNA is kept, in frame starting at base 1.

Starting from around 420 ng RNA, TCR libraries were constructed with the Immunoverse kit using molecular barcoded adaptors that cover the alpha/delta and beta/gamma chains. The same RNA used for transcriptome sequencing was used for TCR library preparation. TCR libraries were sequenced on an Illumina HiSeq 4000 with 2 x 150 cycles. The paper's data handling went like this. With MiXCR, TCR reads were aligned to human V, D, J and C references and assembled into CDR3 clonotypes, with quality filtering and error correction included. Clonotype counts and gene usage diversity were analyzed with the tcR package in R. Raw mapping reads were checked after the RNA-seq reads had been mapped by STAR aligner version 2.5.3a onto the human GRCh37 genome. To test how sequencing depth affects detected clonotypes, IR-seq fastq files were randomly downsampled with Seqtk 1.3. The raw public reads went through TCRdb reprocessing: fastp at Q25, MiXCR clone calling, in-frame beta chains kept. CDR3 protein duplicates are merged, each entry listing the most common genes and DNA. TCRdb, rather than the study authors, made the V and J calls. The table for this sample lists around 130,000 distinct CDR3 sequences; 10% to 15% of them were counted only once. The top ten constitute more than 9.5% of the sample.

Here the chain combines TRBV3-1 and TRBJ2-1; 11 middle bases align to TRBD2. Sequenced material: a population of CD138-negative cells sorted from bone marrow. Sample cell subset or site, as interpreted from the label and publication: bone marrow mononuclear cells depleted of CD138+ plasma/myeloma cells by negative magnetic selection. The sequence was collected from a donor at least 40 years old with multiple myeloma. The DNA sequence is as follows: TGTGCCAGCAGCCAAGACCCCCCTACTAGCGGGGGCGCTTACAATGAGCAGTTCTTC. The translation is CASSQDPPTSGGAYNEQFF.